This T cell receptor (beta chain) was sequenced for a study of read filtering for tumor transcriptome and immune sequencing. As for the study in general: Whole-transcriptome libraries were prepared after DNase treatment.

This clonotype was recorded at least ten times. Its target is unknown. From 300 to 400 ng of RNA, a library with molecular barcoded alpha/delta and beta/gamma adaptors was made. MiXCR, applied by TCRdb to the reads, yields one record per CDR3 protein. The sample lists approximately 140,000 distinct CDR3 sequences, roughly 13% occurring once. Study outcomes and limitations: The sorted CD138-negative fraction was a mixed bone marrow immune population, not purified T cells. Without single-read clonotypes, shared clonotype proportions correlated more between IR-seq and RNA-seq. RNA-seq captured clonotypes less deeply and reliably than IR-seq.

Per germline, CDR1 SGHAT and CDR2 FQNNGV. The CDR3 spans 14 residues. Trimming stripped 5 bases from V and 6 bases from J, with 16 bases between. Specimen: a population of CD138-negative cells sorted from bone marrow. The clonotype was recovered from a donor aged 40 or older with multiple myeloma. This chain links TRBV11-2 with TRBJ2-5; D is ambiguous. The chain's CDR3 is CASSPRLGEKTQYF. The CDR3 DNA reads TGTGCCAGCAGCCCCCGGCTGGGCGAGAAGACCCAGTACTTC.